This T cell receptor beta chain was captured by sequencing in a study of cytomegalovirus exposure and HLA in healthy donors. J gave up 0 bases and V 5 bases, and 2 bases lay outside the gene matches. This CDR3 is 14 amino acids long. Germline CDR1 MGHRA, CDR2 YSYEKL. With 60 Vbeta and 13 Jbeta primers, the PCR was carried out. Produced via immunoSEQ multiplex PCR; TCRdb's table is partial and in-frame only. The sample gives about 120,000 clones, around 77% of which show up once; roughly 6% is in the top ten. This clone appeared once. The rearrangement links TRBV4-1 to TRBJ1-1, with 8 nucleotides matching TRBD1. The receptor comes from a man between 18 and 35 years old in good health and CMV-seropositive. What was sequenced was PBMCs. The CDR3 spells CASSEGQVNTEAFF. The CDR3 DNA reads TGCGCCAGCAGCGAGGGACAGGTGAACACTGAAGCTTTCTTT.